Described below is a single TCR beta chain sequence and its context. The CDR3 consists of 15 residues. CDR1 is MNHEY, CDR2 SVGEGT, per germline. The V gene end was trimmed by 2 bases and the J gene end by 4 bases; junction bases not matched to a gene: 5. These data come from a study of blood T cell repertoires in COVID-19. As for the study in general: Some COVID-19 samples were acute and others convalescent; all came from the United States, Italy and Spain. T cells, B-cell-depleted T cells, or PBMCs supplied cDNA or gDNA.

Original handling: From reference gene primer amplification, estimates of nucleated cell counts were derived. Clones were read by immunoSEQ multiplex PCR, and TCRdb kept only the in-frame ones, dropping some. V and J calls and clone size are given by that table; D and trimming were obtained from the DNA. The sample holds approximately 260,000 clones, roughly 88% seen once. The chain couples TRBV6-2 or TRBV6-3 to TRBJ2-5; TRBD2 matches 9 bases. Specimen: peripheral blood. The TCR was taken from a woman aged 40 to 55 who had recovered from COVID-19. The CDR3 here is CASSYPRAGGETQYF. The DNA of the CDR3 is TGTGCCAGCAGTTACCCCAGAGCGGGAGGAGAGACCCAGTACTTC.